A single sample is the source of the 10 T cell receptor beta chains below, sequenced in a study of spatial heterogeneity in lung cancer. Documented time point: blood at routine non-recurrence follow-up after resection. One entry per CDR3 protein, called by TCRdb with MiXCR from the 5' RACE reads. Counted here are about 36,000 distinct CDR3 sequences, approximately 8% occurring once; the ten biggest clones make up 9.4%. The sample was PBMCs, taken at follow-up. These receptors were obtained from a male donor with early-stage non-small cell lung cancer.

This clonotype was detected ten times or more. One end of the junction is discordant with germline, which a read error may explain. The chain carries TRBV6-1 and TRBJ1-5; no reliable D call. In germline, CDR1 is MNHNS, CDR2 SASEGT. The CDR3 covers 13 residues. The chain's CDR3 is CASSEGPHQPQHF. DNA of the CDR3: TGTGCCAGCAGCGAAGGTCCCCATCAGCCCCAGCATTTT.

This clonotype has at least ten counts. The germline gene is not matched at one end of the junction; a read error may be the cause. This chain links TRBV7-7 with TRBJ2-1; 8 bases are a match to TRBD2. Germline V gene lookup returns CDR1 SSHAT and CDR2 FNYEAQ (reference sequence). This CDR3 spans 18 amino acids. In DNA form, the CDR3 reads TGTGCTAGCAGCCCCTCTGAGCCAGCGGGGGCTTCCTACAATGAGCAGTTCTTC. This codes for CASSPSEPAGASYNEQFF.

At least ten counts were recorded for this clonotype. This rearrangement joins TRBV2 to TRBJ1-1; D uncertain. From germline, CDR1 is SNHLY and CDR2 FYNNEI. The ends were cut back, 6 bases at V and 2 bases at J, with 10 bases in the middle. This CDR3 is 13 amino acids long. The CDR3 loop reads CASSVRANTEAFF. Here the CDR3 DNA reads TGTGCCAGCAGCGTCCGGGCCAACACTGAAGCTTTCTTT.

This clonotype was counted many times. The J gene is TRBJ2-1, the V gene TRBV7-2, with 8 bases matching TRBD2. The CDR3 covers 16 residues. With 4 bases clipped from V and 5 bases from J, the junction kept 10 bases outside the gene matches. CDR1 is SGHTA, CDR2 FQGNSA, per germline. DNA for the CDR3: TGTGCCAGCAGCTCCCCGGGGGGGACTAGGAACAATGAGCAGTTCTTC. Amino acid sequence: CASSSPGGTRNNEQFF.

This clonotype appeared many times. This chain uses TRBV19 with TRBJ2-3; D uncertain. V lost 5 bases and J lost 4, with 25 bases in between. The CDR3 is made up of 18 amino acids. Germline lookup yields CDR1 LNHDA and CDR2 SQIVND (reference sequence). The CDR3 loop reads CASSSRVFSGRGADTQYF. The CDR3 DNA sequence: TGTGCCAGTAGTTCCCGGGTCTTTTCCGGCCGCGGAGCAGATACGCAGTATTTT.

At least ten counts were recorded for this clonotype. The CDR3 DNA is TGCGCCAGCAGCTTAAATGCGGGACAGAGCTCCTACGAGCAGTACTTC. Translated, it gives CASSLNAGQSSYEQYF. V usage is TRBV5-1 and J usage is TRBJ2-7; D might be TRBD1 (7 bases). V was clipped by 2 bases and J by 0 bases, with 15 bases between them. The CDR3 has 16 amino acids. Germline lookup yields CDR1 SGHRS and CDR2 YFSETQ.

In its sample, this clonotype was seen many times. The chain recombines TRBV30 with TRBJ1-2; no clear D gene. In germline, CDR1 is GTSNPN, CDR2 SVGIG (reference sequence). The germline V and J ends were trimmed by 4 bases and 1 base, with 13 bases remaining between them. The CDR3 runs 14 residues. In DNA, the CDR3 is TGTGCCTGGACCCGGGGAGACGTTAACTATGGCTACACCTTC. Translating gives CAWTRGDVNYGYTF.

This clonotype was recorded many times. The V call is TRBV30, the J call TRBJ1-1, with D unclear. V was clipped by 5 bases and J by 0 bases, with 10 bases between them. The germline V gene has CDR1 GTSNPN and CDR2 SVGIG (reference sequence). The CDR3 sequence is 13 residues long. CDR3 sequence reads: CAWGGQVNTEAFF. The CDR3 DNA follows: TGTGCCTGGGGTGGGCAGGTGAACACTGAAGCTTTCTTT. Complete variable domain (other parts from reference TRBV30 and TRBJ1-1): SQTIHQWPATLVQPVGSPLSLECTVEGTSNPNLYWYRQAAGRGLQLLFYSVGIGQISSEVPQNLSASRPQDRQFILSSKKLLLSDSGFYLCAWGGQVNTEAFFGQGTRLTVV.

The V gene is TRBV6-6, the J gene TRBJ2-7, with D possibly being TRBD1 (7 bases). This CDR3 comprises 14 residues. The germline V gene has CDR1 MNHNY and CDR2 SVGAGI (reference sequence). The germline V and J ends were trimmed by 7 bases and 6 bases, with 19 bases remaining between them. The DNA for the CDR3 is TGTGCCAGCACCTTGGACAGGACCGGGGGCGAGCAGTACTTC. Protein: CASTLDRTGGEQYF.

This clonotype was counted ten times or more. The J gene is TRBJ2-5, the V gene TRBV29-1; TRBD1 might be the D (5 bases). There are 12 residues in the CDR3. V lost 4 bases to trimming and J lost 2 bases, with 8 bases between them. Germline CDR1 SQVTM, CDR2 ANQGSEA. CDR3 nucleotide sequence: TGCAGCGTTGTTGGGGCGCAAGAGACCCAGTACTTC. Its protein is CSVVGAQETQYF.